This T cell receptor (beta chain) was recorded in a study of neurological immune-mediated disorders. General study findings and limits: None of the CDR3 amino acid sequences of expanded clones were shared across subjects, and this suggested private repertoires in all groups. The most TCR clonal expansion was seen in HTLV-1-associated myelopathy, and the least was seen in multiple sclerosis, which fell below healthy controls.

Via MiXCR, TCRdb re-called the 5' RACE reads, giving one row per CDR3 protein. Of tens of thousands of distinct CDR3 sequences in the sample, 5.5% to 8% were seen once. Looked up from germline, CDR1 is DFQATT and CDR2 is SNEGSKA (reference sequence). The ends were cut back, 6 bases at V and 3 bases at J, with 14 bases in the middle. The CDR3 length is 13 residues. Comments on this clonotype: The antigen is not known. A much larger clone is a single base away; this may be a read error.

The receptor comes from a middle-aged woman in good health. The chain joins TRBV20-1 to TRBJ1-1; D is perhaps TRBD1 (5 bases). Source material: PBMCs. The CDR3 region has the DNA TGCAGTGCCGGGAAGGGGCCGGACACTGAAGCTTTCTTT. This encodes CSAGKGPDTEAFF.